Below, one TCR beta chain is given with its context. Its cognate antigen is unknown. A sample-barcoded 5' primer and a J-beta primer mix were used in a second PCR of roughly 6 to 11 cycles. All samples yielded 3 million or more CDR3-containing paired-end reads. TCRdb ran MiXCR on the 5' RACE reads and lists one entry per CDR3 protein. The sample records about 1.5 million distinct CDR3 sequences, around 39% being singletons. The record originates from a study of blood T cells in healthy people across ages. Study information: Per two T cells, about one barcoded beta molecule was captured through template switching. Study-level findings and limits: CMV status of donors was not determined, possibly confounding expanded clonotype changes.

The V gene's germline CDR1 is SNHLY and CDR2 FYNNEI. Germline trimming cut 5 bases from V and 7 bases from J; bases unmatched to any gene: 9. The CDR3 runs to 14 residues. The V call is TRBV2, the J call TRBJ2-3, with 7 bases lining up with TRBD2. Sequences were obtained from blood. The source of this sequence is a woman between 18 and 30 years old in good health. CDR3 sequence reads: CASSKSGGYHTQYF. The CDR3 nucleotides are TGTGCCAGCAGTAAATCCGGGGGGTACCATACGCAGTATTTT. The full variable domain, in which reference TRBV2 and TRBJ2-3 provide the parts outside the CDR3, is EPEVTQTPSHQVTQMGQEVILRCVPISNHLYFYWYRQILGQKVEFLVSFYNNEISEKSEIFDDQFSVERPDGSNFTLKIRSTKLEDSAMYFCASSKSGGYHTQYFGPGTRLTVL.